This TCR beta chain comes out of a study of T cell responses to AZD1222 COVID-19 vaccine. Study summary: Second-dose recipients at about 4 or about 12 weeks were treated as one pooled group.

The length of the CDR3 is 16 residues. The germline CDR1 and CDR2 sequences are SGHRS and YFSETQ. With 4 bases clipped from V and 4 bases from J, the junction kept 10 bases outside the gene matches. Note on this clone: The antigen is undetermined.

Repertoires were generated with immunoSEQ multiplex PCR, while TCRdb's copy carries only in-frame clones and drops some. The sample records some 110,000 clones, roughly 90% being singletons. Study-level findings and limits: Females outnumbered males among donors, who were mostly white British; clonal diversity was possibly underestimated. Baseline serostatus was positive in only six AZD1222 recipients.

The gene calls are TRBV5-1 and TRBJ2-1; 8 bases line up with TRBD2. The receptor was isolated from an adult in good health. The sequences come from peripheral blood, collected on day 0 of AZD1222 vaccination. In DNA form, the CDR3 reads TGCGCCAGCAGCCATATTACTAGCGGACCTTACAATGAGCAGTTCTTC. This translates into CASSHITSGPYNEQFF.